The TCR beta chain described here comes from a study of OX40 agonist ivuxolimab in advanced cancers. Across the whole study: Patients took ivuxolimab, an agonistic anti-OX40 (CD134) antibody.

Of note for this clone: Its target is not known.

The repertoire was sequenced with immunoSEQ multiplex PCR; TCRdb's copy has only in-frame clones and lacks some. The sample lists under 40,000 clones; over 60% were seen once. Cycle 7 day 1, cycle 4 day 1, and baseline were the timepoints at which blood was sampled. Trimming pared 5 bases from V and 1 base from J, leaving 7 bases between. The CDR3 extends over 13 amino acids. Germline V CDR1 and CDR2: SGHTA, FQGNSA. Study-level results: Averaged across samples, CD8+ T cells carried more expanded clones than CD4+ did. Determination of antigen specificity was not performed for the expanded peripheral T cells.

The TCR originated in an adult with an advanced solid tumor such as melanoma, head and neck, liver or kidney cancer. This specimen consisted of CD4+ or CD8+ T cells sorted from blood, obtained in a trial of the OX40 agonist ivuxolimab. This chain connects TRBV7-2 to TRBJ2-3; no reliable D call. In DNA, the CDR3 is TGTGCCAGCAGCCTCGGGCGCACAGATACGCAGTATTTT. The encoded protein is CASSLGRTDTQYF.